This entry lists 10 T cell receptor beta chains sequenced from one sample in a study of regulatory T cells in long-lasting Graves disease. Arm-PCR of CDR3 regions and iRepertoire HTBI primers were used to build TCR beta libraries. Each CDR3 protein is one row after TCRdb ran MiXCR on the multiplex PCR reads. Here the sample spans 400,000 or so distinct CDR3 sequences, 23% being singletons. Sample time point: persistent/refractory GD, antithyroid drugs over 5 years with positive TRAb. RNA from PBMCs was the source of the TCR library. This specimen was peripheral blood mononuclear cells (PBMCs), taken when the disease was refractory, from a patient treated with antithyroid drugs. These receptors came from a female donor with Graves disease.

The chain recombines TRBV2 with TRBJ2-3, with D possibly TRBD1 on 5 matching bases. Germline V gene sequence: CDR1 SNHLY, CDR2 FYNNEI. CDR3 length equals 14 residues. V was trimmed by 2 bases and J by 2 bases, leaving 8 bases between them. This chain's CDR3 is CASSEQGNTDTQYF. Written as DNA, the CDR3 is TGTGCCAGCAGTGAACAGGGTAACACAGATACGCAGTATTTT.

This clonotype was seen a handful of times. The genes are TRBV5-1 and TRBJ2-4; D uncertain. Germline lookup yields CDR1 SGHRS and CDR2 YFSETQ. V was shortened by 6 bases and J by 0 bases, with 16 bases between the two germline ends. The CDR3 spans 16 residues. CDR3 protein: CASTISALLAKNIQYF. Written as DNA, the CDR3 is TGCGCCAGCACCATCTCGGCGTTACTAGCCAAAAACATTCAGTACTTC.

The rearrangement joins TRBV28 to TRBJ2-5; D may be TRBD1 (6 bases). Per germline, CDR1 MDHEN and CDR2 SYDVKM. CDR3 length: 16 amino acids. Trimming removed 4 bases at V and 3 bases at J, with 18 bases between. The CDR3 here is CASSSWTTGLKETQYF. The CDR3, as DNA: TGTGCCAGCAGTTCGTGGACGACAGGACTTAAAGAGACCCAGTACTTC.

This clonotype showed up just a few times. The J gene is TRBJ2-2, the V gene TRBV28; no definite D call. CDR1 is MDHEN and CDR2 is SYDVKM in the germline V gene. The length of the CDR3 is 14 residues. The V and J ends lost 5 bases and 6 bases respectively, with 13 bases between them. The CDR3 nucleotides read TGTGCCAGCAGTCCTACCTACGCTTCCGGGGAGCTGTTTTTT. Amino acids: CASSPTYASGELFF.

This clonotype was detected a few times. This chain's CDR3 is CSASGTSGRWDEQFF. The CDR3 DNA is TGCAGTGCTAGCGGTACTAGCGGGAGGTGGGATGAGCAGTTCTTC. V usage is TRBV20-1 and J usage is TRBJ2-5; the match to TRBD2 covers 12 bases. The better agreement between TRBJ2-1 and the DNA end casts doubt on the J call. This CDR3 is built from 15 residues. Germline V CDR1 and CDR2: DFQATT, SNEGSKA (reference sequence).

This clonotype has at least ten counts. The CDR3 spells CASSAEASGKNEQYF. CDR3 bases: TGTGCCAGCAGTGCGGAGGCTAGCGGGAAGAACGAGCAGTACTTC. The chain uses TRBV2 and TRBJ2-7; TRBD2 agrees at 9 bases. CDR1 and CDR2 (germline): SNHLY, FYNNEI. Losses at the gene ends were 4 bases for V and 5 bases for J; bases not matched to a gene: 9. The CDR3 has 15 residues.

This clonotype was seen more than once but under ten times. This sequence joins TRBV6-1 and TRBJ2-2, with 10 bases identical to TRBD2. Germline lookup yields CDR1 MNHNS and CDR2 SASEGT. V dropped 5 bases and J dropped 0; count of bases not matched to a gene: 6. The CDR3 loop spans 17 amino acids. The CDR3 protein is CASSTPSGSSNTGELFF. In nucleotides, the CDR3 is TGTGCCAGCAGTACCCCTAGCGGGAGTTCGAACACCGGGGAGCTGTTTTTT.

This clonotype occurred many times. The chain employs TRBV6-2 or TRBV6-3 and TRBJ1-5; perhaps TRBD1 as D (6 bases). The CDR3 loop spans 15 amino acids. CDR1 and CDR2 from the germline V gene are MNHEY and SVGEGT. Trimming took 6 bases from V and 0 from J, leaving 12 bases between them. CDR3 bases: TGTGCCAGCAGAAGGGGGGCGGGTAGCAATCAGCCCCAGCATTTT. Protein: CASRRGAGSNQPQHF.

This clonotype has just a few counts. This chain joins TRBV9 and TRBJ1-6, with 7 bases lining up with TRBD1. The trim removed 3 bases at V and 2 bases at J, leaving 2 bases unmatched. Per germline, CDR1 SGDLS and CDR2 YYNGEE. This CDR3 is built from 15 residues. The DNA for the CDR3 is TGTGCCAGCAGCGAAGGGACAGCCTATAATTCACCCCTCCACTTT. It encodes CASSEGTAYNSPLHF.

This clonotype was found many times. The V call is TRBV12-3 or TRBV12-4, the J call TRBJ1-6; D ambiguous. Deletions cut 3 bases from V and 4 bases from J, with 7 bases between. The CDR3 totals 14 residues. The CDR3 nucleotides read TGTGCCAGCAGTTTCTTGGGTTATAATTCACCCCTCCACTTT. This translates into CASSFLGYNSPLHF.